The 5 T cell receptor beta chains below come from one sample, sequenced in a study of blood T cells in healthy people across ages (dated by TCRdb to 2015 to 2017). Libraries were prepared through 5' RACE. The instrument was an Illumina HiSeq 2500. The second PCR ran for roughly 6 to 11 cycles and used a J-beta primer mix along with a sample-barcoded 5' primer. TCRdb took the public reads, trimmed them with fastp at Q25, ran MiXCR for clone calling and kept in-frame beta chains. Here each entry gathers all rows of one CDR3 protein and keeps the most common genes and DNA. The sample data list 1.5 million to 2 million distinct CDR3 sequences, and roughly 30% of these were observed just once. The biggest ten clones account for 11% of the sample. Sequencing was performed on blood. All receptors come from a woman aged 25-40 years in good health.

In this sample, this clonotype turned up a few times. V gene TRBV6-5 combines with J gene TRBJ2-1; no clear D. Germline assignment: CDR1 MNHEY and CDR2 SVGAGI. Between the trimmed V and J ends, which lost 4 bases and 3 bases, there was a span of 22 bases. CDR3 length: 18 residues. This CDR3 reads CASSSLLPGYLNYNEQFF. The DNA for the CDR3 is TGTGCCAGCAGTTCCCTCCTCCCCGGGTATCTAAACTACAATGAGCAGTTCTTC.

V and J are TRBV6-4 and TRBJ2-3; weak D call: TRBD1 (5 bases). The germline gives CDR1 MRHNA, CDR2 SNTAGT. Trimming left V 7 bases short and J 8 bases short, with 25 bases between. The CDR3 extends over 16 amino acids. The CDR3 sequence: CASIGQGSTYIFTQYF. The CDR3 DNA sequence: TGTGCCAGCATTGGTCAGGGTTCCACCTATATCTTTACGCAGTATTTT.

This clonotype was observed at least ten times. This sequence joins TRBV28 and TRBJ2-1, with D perhaps matching TRBD2 (6 bases). V shed 4 bases and J shed 6 bases, with 10 bases lying between them. The CDR3 spans 13 residues. Germline loops: CDR1 MDHEN, CDR2 SYDVKM. CDR3 bases: TGTGCCAGCAGTTCGTCCGGGGGCAATGAGCAGTTCTTC. It codes for CASSSSGGNEQFF.

In its sample, this clonotype was seen a few times. The chain couples TRBV20-1 to TRBJ2-7; 8 positions agree with TRBD1. Unmatched junction bases numbered 4, after V lost 3 bases and J lost 0 bases. The CDR3 is 14 residues long. In germline, CDR1 is DFQATT, CDR2 SNEGSKA (reference sequence). The CDR3 is CSASLDRASYEQYF. CDR3 coding DNA: TGCAGTGCTAGCCTGGACAGGGCCTCCTACGAGCAGTACTTC.

In this sample, this clonotype turned up a few times. The V call is TRBV4-1, the J call TRBJ1-1; the D is unclear. With 0 bases removed from V and 7 bases from J, the gap between germline ends came to 6 bases. CDR1 and CDR2 from the germline V gene are MGHRA and YSYEKL. The length of the CDR3 is 12 residues. CDR3 sequence: CASSQDGDEAFF. Here the CDR3 DNA reads TGCGCCAGCAGCCAAGATGGGGATGAAGCTTTCTTT.